Shown below are 18 T cell receptor beta chains from a single sample sequenced in a study of T cell repertoires and HLA-DP antigens. Sequenced by immunoSEQ multiplex PCR; TCRdb stores in-frame clones only, minus some. This sample carries around 100,000 clones, 80% to 95% of them seen once, and the ten largest clones take under 0.35%. Their recognized antigens are unknown. Input material: CD4+ T cells from PBMCs. Receptors originate from a woman aged 18-30 years in good health and CMV-seronegative.

This rearrangement joins TRBV2 to TRBJ1-4; 7 bases are shared with TRBD1. The germline V gene has CDR1 SNHLY and CDR2 FYNNEI. With V trimmed by 6 bases and J by 7 bases, 8 bases remained unmatched. There are 14 residues in the CDR3. The CDR3 region has the DNA TGTGCCAGCAGCGAGACAGGGTTCCGTGAAAAACTGTTTTTT. Its translation is CASSETGFREKLFF.

The V call is TRBV10-3, the J call TRBJ2-5; 7 bases agree with TRBD2. This CDR3 region has 17 residues. V gave up 3 bases and J gave up 1 base; unmatched junction bases: 11. Germline V gene data show CDR1 as ENHRY and CDR2 as SYGVKD. The CDR3 DNA follows: TGTGCCATCAGTGATGGGCGGCGAGCGGGGCTCCAAGAGACCCAGTACTTC. Translated, it gives CAISDGRRAGLQETQYF.

This chain joins TRBV27 and TRBJ1-1, with D unresolved. Trimming pared 5 bases from V and 4 bases from J, leaving 14 bases between. CDR1 MNHEY and CDR2 SMNVEV come from the germline V gene (reference sequence). The CDR3 loop spans 14 amino acids. The CDR3 DNA follows: TGTGCCAGCAGTCCCGGGAAAGAGGGCACTGAAGCTTTCTTT. Translation: CASSPGKEGTEAFF.

The chain joins TRBV12-5 to TRBJ2-7, with D perhaps matching TRBD1 or TRBD2 (5 bases each). Trimming pared 5 bases from V and 8 bases from J, leaving 25 bases between. The germline V gene encodes CDR1 LGHNT and CDR2 FRNRAP. The CDR3 runs to 16 residues. The CDR3 sequence: CASGPARGAPPTKQYF. CDR3 nucleotide sequence: TGTGCTAGTGGTCCCGCCCGAGGGGCGCCTCCTACGAAGCAGTACTTC.

This sequence joins TRBV28 and TRBJ2-4; 11 bases line up with TRBD2. With V trimmed by 6 bases and J by 0 bases, 19 bases remained unmatched. The CDR3 has 21 amino acids. Germline V gives CDR1 MDHEN, CDR2 SYDVKM. The CDR3 bases are TGTGCCAGCAGGTCGACCCGACTAGCGGGATCGAAAGTGGGAGCCAAAAACATTCAGTACTTC. It codes for CASRSTRLAGSKVGAKNIQYF.

The chain combines TRBV19 with TRBJ1-4; D ambiguous. The CDR3 covers 14 residues. Trimming stripped 0 bases from V and 0 bases from J, with 2 bases between. Per the germline V gene, CDR1 is LNHDA and CDR2 is SQIVND (reference sequence). The CDR3 here is CASSIDTTNEKLFF. The CDR3 coding sequence is TGTGCCAGTAGTATAGATACAACTAATGAAAAACTGTTTTTT.

This clone appeared a single time. V usage is TRBV5-3 and J usage is TRBJ2-7, with D unresolved. TRBV5-3 is treated as an ORF (open reading frame) with a function not yet certain. This CDR3 has 13 residues. Trimming shortened V by 6 bases and J by 2 bases, and 12 bases separated the two germline ends. Here the CDR3 reads CARTGFKPYEQYV. The CDR3 DNA follows: TGTGCCAGAACCGGATTTAAACCCTACGAGCAGTACGTC.

The chain has TRBV9 and TRBJ2-5; TRBD2 aligns across 9 bases. Germline V gene sequence: CDR1 SGDLS, CDR2 YYNGEE. V shed 0 bases and J 4 bases; nucleotides not matched to a gene: 4. This CDR3 comprises 15 residues. CDR3 amino acids: CASSVGGLAVETQYF. The DNA of the CDR3 is TGTGCCAGCAGCGTAGGGGGACTAGCCGTAGAGACCCAGTACTTC.

This clone has only a few counts. The chain recombines TRBV5-1 with TRBJ1-1, with 10 positions matching TRBD1. With 6 bases clipped from V and 5 bases from J, the junction kept 13 bases outside the gene matches. This CDR3 comprises 16 residues. Germline loops: CDR1 SGHRS, CDR2 YFSETQ. The CDR3, as DNA: TGCGCCAGCACCCCAGGGGACAGGGGTGAACGGACTGAAGCTTTCTTT. Protein: CASTPGDRGERTEAFF.

This clone was recorded a few times. The rearrangement uses TRBV6-1 and TRBJ2-7, with D perhaps TRBD1 (6 bases). The CDR3 runs 15 residues. V lost 6 bases and J 2 bases, leaving 17 bases between the germline ends. The germline V gene has CDR1 MNHNS and CDR2 SASEGT. DNA for the CDR3: TGTGCCAGCAGCTACGGCGTGACAGGAGCCTACGAGCAGTACTTC. The encoded protein is CASSYGVTGAYEQYF.

The gene calls are TRBV28 and TRBJ2-7; tentatively, D is TRBD1 (5 bases). V was shortened by 2 bases and J by 0 bases, with 11 bases between the two germline ends. CDR1 is MDHEN, CDR2 SYDVKM, per germline. The CDR3 runs to 15 residues. For the CDR3, the DNA is TGTGCCAGCAGTTTAAGAACAGGAGTCTCCTACGAGCAGTACTTC. It translates to CASSLRTGVSYEQYF.

The chain combines TRBV11-2 with TRBJ2-7; D may correspond to TRBD1 or TRBD2 (5 bases each). This CDR3 has 13 residues. The V gene lost 5 bases and the J gene lost 7 bases, with 15 bases spanning the gap. Per germline, CDR1 SGHAT and CDR2 FQNNGV. CDR3 residues: CASSRDLVGEQYV. CDR3 DNA: TGTGCCAGCAGCAGGGACCTGGTTGGGGAGCAGTACGTC.

The rearrangement links TRBV5-1 to TRBJ2-7, with TRBD2 matching over 12 bases. Looked up from germline, CDR1 is SGHRS and CDR2 is YFSETQ. V shed 4 bases, J shed 0 bases, and the junction held 11 bases outside the gene matches. This CDR3 is built from 18 residues. CDR3 in DNA: TGCGCCAGCAGCCCCGGGACAGGACTAGCGGGACTCTCCTACGAGCAGTACTTC. Translation: CASSPGTGLAGLSYEQYF.

This rearrangement joins TRBV29-1 to TRBJ2-5, with a possible D match to TRBD1 (5 bases). The germline V gene encodes CDR1 SQVTM and CDR2 ANQGSEA. V was clipped by 7 bases and J by 1 base, with 10 bases between them. This CDR3 region has 12 residues. DNA of the CDR3: TGCAGCGGAAGACAGAGCCAAGAGACCCAGTACTTC. It translates to CSGRQSQETQYF.

The rearrangement links TRBV28 to TRBJ1-2, with a tentative D call TRBD1 (6 bases). The CDR3 extends over 12 amino acids. Per the germline V gene, CDR1 is MDHEN and CDR2 is SYDVKM. The V gene lost 3 bases and the J gene lost 10 bases, with 12 bases spanning the gap. The CDR3 nucleotides are TGTGCCAGCAGTTTGCAGGGGAGAGACTACACCTTC. Protein product: CASSLQGRDYTF.

This rearrangement joins TRBV11-2 to TRBJ1-2, with D possibly matching TRBD1 (5 bases). CDR1 is SGHAT, CDR2 FQNNGV, per germline. Trimming removed 3 bases at V and 7 bases at J, with 21 bases between. The CDR3 runs to 16 residues. The CDR3 here is CASSLGRLRLGTGYTF. In DNA form, the CDR3 reads TGTGCCAGCAGCTTGGGGCGCTTAAGACTTGGCACTGGCTACACCTTC.

This CDR3 reads CASSFEGRAGNNEQFF. The CDR3 DNA sequence: TGTGCCAGCAGCTTCGAAGGGAGGGCCGGTAACAATGAGCAGTTCTTC. This chain connects TRBV7-3 to TRBJ2-1; 7 nucleotides agree with TRBD2. The trim removed 3 bases at V and 5 bases at J, leaving 10 bases unmatched. Germline loops: CDR1 SGHTA, CDR2 FQGTGA. The CDR3 totals 16 residues.

In this sample, this clone turned up once. The chain carries TRBV5-1 and TRBJ1-2; D may be TRBD1 (6 bases). The V gene's germline CDR1 is SGHRS and CDR2 YFSETQ. The V and J ends lost 1 base and 7 bases respectively, with 17 bases between them. CDR3 length: 15 residues. The chain's CDR3 is CASSLWSPGGPGYTF. Written as DNA, the CDR3 is TGCGCCAGCAGCTTGTGGTCCCCGGGGGGCCCTGGCTACACCTTC.